Shown below are 14 T cell receptor beta chains from a single sample sequenced in a study of T cells in Graves' hyperthyroidism and ophthalmopathy (dated by TCRdb to between 2019 and 2020). The method behind the library was multiplex PCR. Sequencing took place on an Illumina HiSeq 2000. Amplification of TCR beta CDR3 regions was carried out from RNA transcripts. A first-round RT-PCR of the TCR CDR3 used the HTBI primer set with the Qiagen OneStep RT-PCR kit. Clones were called with MiXCR by TCRdb after fastp trimmed the public reads at Q25, and only in-frame beta chains were retained. Entries that share a CDR3 protein sequence are merged under the most common genes and DNA. The sample includes about 380,000 distinct CDR3 sequences, with around 13% observed a single time. Of the sample, approximately 11% falls within the top ten clones. The sequencing sample was made of blood. The receptors originated from an older woman with Graves' hyperthyroidism.

This clonotype was picked up many times. The chain has TRBV12-5 and TRBJ2-7, with TRBD1 matching over 8 bases. The CDR3 runs to 16 residues. With 0 bases clipped from V and 7 bases from J, the junction kept 11 bases outside the gene matches. CDR1 is LGHNT, CDR2 FRNRAP, per germline. DNA of the CDR3: TGTGCTAGTGGTTTGGTACTGGGCCAGGGGGCTTGGGAGCAGTACTTC. Amino acids: CASGLVLGQGAWEQYF.

The table lists this clonotype with a few counts. The genes are TRBV5-1 and TRBJ1-4, with a possible D match to TRBD1 (5 bases). CDR1 and CDR2 (germline): SGHRS, YFSETQ. V lost 0 bases and J lost 7, with 10 bases in between. This CDR3 region has 14 residues. CDR3 DNA sequence: TGCGCCAGCAGCTTGGAGCAGGGAGGTGAAAAACTGTTTTTT. Translating it yields CASSLEQGGEKLFF.

This clonotype has at least ten counts. The rearrangement uses TRBV5-5 and TRBJ1-1; unclear D gene. V lost 0 bases and J lost 0, with 9 bases in between. The CDR3 is 15 residues long. CDR1 and CDR2 (germline): SGHKS, YYEKEE (reference sequence). CDR3 in DNA: TGTGCCAGCAGCTTGGCCGGCAGACTGAACACTGAAGCTTTCTTT. Protein: CASSLAGRLNTEAFF. Filled out from reference TRBV5-5 and TRBJ1-1, the complete variable domain reads DAGVTQSPTHLIKTRGQQVTLRCSPISGHKSVSWYQQVLGQGPQFIFQYYEKEERGRGNFPDRFSARQFPNYSSELNVNALLLGDSALYLCASSLAGRLNTEAFFGQGTRLTVV.

This clonotype was seen many times. The rearrangement joins TRBV2 to TRBJ2-5; D ambiguous. This CDR3 spans 11 amino acids. V shed 6 bases and J shed 0 bases, with 2 bases lying between them. Germline lookup yields CDR1 SNHLY and CDR2 FYNNEI. DNA for the CDR3: TGTGCCAGCAGCTACCAAGAGACCCAGTACTTC. Protein sequence: CASSYQETQYF.

This clonotype was recorded only once. This clone may be a read error of a much larger clone one base away. V and J are TRBV15 and TRBJ1-1; TRBD1 is a possible D gene (6 bases). The CDR3 has 15 amino acids. Germline CDR1 LNHNV, CDR2 YYDKDF (reference sequence). CDR3 protein: CASSRVRQVLAEAFF. The CDR3 region has the DNA TGTGCCTCCAGCAGAGTACGACAGGTCCTTGCTGAAGCTTTCTTT. The entire variable domain, with the rest obtained from reference TRBV15 and TRBJ1-1, is as follows: DAMVIQNPRYQVTQFGKPVTLSCSQTLNHNVMYWYQQKSSQAPKLLFHYYDKDFNNEADTPDNFQSRRPNTSFCFLDIRSPGLGDTAMYLCASSRVRQVLAEAFFGQGTRLTVV.

A word on this clonotype: One junction end does not reproduce the germline sequence, and a read error may be involved. V and J are TRBV10-3 and TRBJ2-7; 9 bases are a match to TRBD1. CDR1 and CDR2 from the germline V gene are ENHRY and SYGVKD. CDR3 length: 14 residues. CDR3 coding DNA: TGTGCCGTCAGTCTAGGACAGGGGAGCGGCGAGCAGTACTTC. As protein: CAVSLGQGSGEQYF.

Ten or more counts support this clonotype. This chain links TRBV6-1 with TRBJ1-4, with a tentative D call TRBD1 (5 bases). The CDR3 spans 14 residues. In germline, CDR1 is MNHNS, CDR2 SASEGT. V lost 2 bases, J lost 7 bases, and 11 bases lay in between. The CDR3: CASSEMVGVEKLFF. In DNA, the CDR3 is TGTGCCAGCAGTGAAATGGTGGGGGTTGAAAAACTGTTTTTT.

This clonotype was seen a few times. This chain joins TRBV12-3 or TRBV12-4 and TRBJ2-3; 9 bases agree with TRBD2. The CDR3 sequence is 15 residues long. V lost 6 bases and J lost 4; bases outside the gene matches: 8. CDR3 in DNA: TGTGCCAGCAGCCCCCGGGGACTAGCACCAGATACGCAGTATTTT. This encodes CASSPRGLAPDTQYF.

This clonotype was observed at least ten times. The chain is built from TRBV12-5 and TRBJ1-2; D is perhaps TRBD1 (5 bases). This CDR3 has 16 residues. Trimming left V 1 base short and J 1 base short, with 13 bases between. CDR1 LGHNT and CDR2 FRNRAP come from the germline V gene. CDR3 residues: CASGLEPQGHNYGYTF. CDR3 nucleotides: TGTGCTAGTGGTTTGGAACCTCAGGGTCATAACTATGGCTACACCTTC.

The chain recombines TRBV28 with TRBJ2-2; D unclear. The CDR3 is 13 amino acids. Germline CDR1 MDHEN, CDR2 SYDVKM. Trimming took 6 bases from V and 2 from J, leaving 7 bases between them. In nucleotides, the CDR3 is TGTGCCAGCAGCCTAATAAACACCGGGGAGCTGTTTTTT. Translated: CASSLINTGELFF.

This clonotype was recorded many times. V usage is TRBV5-1 and J usage is TRBJ2-3, with 10 bases matching TRBD1. Germline values: CDR1 SGHRS, CDR2 YFSETQ. The V gene end was trimmed by 3 bases and the J gene end by 4 bases; junction bases not matched to a gene: 11. The length of the CDR3 is 17 residues. CDR3 nucleotides: TGCGCCAGCAGCTCGACTTTCCGGACAGGGGGTGCAGATACGCAGTATTTT. It specifies CASSSTFRTGGADTQYF.

This clonotype was recorded at least ten times. DNA for the CDR3: TGTGCCAGCAGCCAAGCTGTTAGAGGGGATGGCTACACCTTC. It is translated as CASSQAVRGDGYTF. The chain couples TRBV3-1 to TRBJ1-2, with D possibly TRBD1 on 5 matching bases. The germline V and J ends were trimmed by 1 base and 6 bases, with 12 bases remaining between them. CDR1 is LGHDT, CDR2 YNNKEL, per germline (reference sequence). CDR3 length equals 14 residues.

In its sample, this clonotype was seen a few times. This chain uses TRBV6-5 with TRBJ2-7, with TRBD2 identical over 7 bases. The CDR3 is made up of 17 amino acids. Trimming cost V 0 bases and J 7 bases; bases outside gene matches: 15. The V gene's germline CDR1 is MNHEY and CDR2 SVGAGI. The CDR3, as DNA: TGTGCCAGCAGTTACTCGAGAGGCGCGGGAGCCCTCGGGGAGCAGTACTTC. Residues: CASSYSRGAGALGEQYF.

This clonotype appeared many times. The chain joins TRBV5-4 to TRBJ2-4, with D tentatively TRBD2 (5 bases). This CDR3 has 11 amino acids. V dropped 4 bases and J dropped 8 bases, with 7 bases sitting between them. CDR1 is SGHNT, CDR2 YYREEE, per germline (reference sequence). As DNA, the CDR3 is TGTGCCAGCAGCGAGGGAGACATTCAGTACTTC. Encoded protein: CASSEGDIQYF. Looking up the rest from reference TRBV5-4 and TRBJ2-4 gives the full variable domain: ETGVTQSPTHLIKTRGQQVTLRCSSQSGHNTVSWYQQALGQGPQFIFQYYREEENGRGNFPPRFSGLQFPNYSSELNVNALELDDSALYLCASSEGDIQYFGAGTRLSVL.